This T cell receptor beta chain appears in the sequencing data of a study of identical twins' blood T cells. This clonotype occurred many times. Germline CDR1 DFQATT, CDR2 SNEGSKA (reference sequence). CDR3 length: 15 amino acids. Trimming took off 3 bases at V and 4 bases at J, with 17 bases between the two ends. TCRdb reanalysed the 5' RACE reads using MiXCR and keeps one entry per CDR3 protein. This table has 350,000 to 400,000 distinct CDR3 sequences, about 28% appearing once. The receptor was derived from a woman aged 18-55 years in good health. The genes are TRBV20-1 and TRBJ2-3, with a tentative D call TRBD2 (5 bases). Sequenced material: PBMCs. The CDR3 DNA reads TGCAGTGCTAGGGAATCCTTGAGGGTCGCAGATACGCAGTATTTT. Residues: CSARESLRVADTQYF.